These 30 T cell receptor beta chains originate from one sample sequenced in a study of T-cell reconstitution after alpha-beta-depleted transplantation in children. Unique molecular identifiers were incorporated when the TCRbeta library was constructed. TCRdb re-called the PCR reads through MiXCR, storing one row per CDR3 protein. The sample contains about 98,000 distinct CDR3 sequences, about 7.5% of which appear only once. Sequencing used PBMCs, obtained before TCRalphabeta/CD19-depleted stem cell transplant. The receptors were gathered from a boy aged 2 to 10 with acute lymphoblastic leukemia, due to receive a stem cell transplant.

This rearrangement joins TRBV20-1 to TRBJ2-5, with 13 bases aligning to TRBD2. The V and J ends lost 5 bases and 2 bases, in that order; junction bases with no gene match: 5. CDR1 is DFQATT, CDR2 SNEGSKA, per germline (reference sequence). The CDR3 totals 15 residues. The CDR3 protein is CSALTSGGAQETQYF. The CDR3 coding sequence is TGCAGTGCTCTAACTAGCGGGGGGGCTCAAGAGACCCAGTACTTC.

At least ten counts were recorded for this clonotype. The chain links TRBV5-1 to TRBJ2-7; 8 bases match TRBD1. Germline V gene lookup returns CDR1 SGHRS and CDR2 YFSETQ. Losses at the gene ends were 4 bases for V and 2 bases for J; bases not matched to a gene: 8. The CDR3 sequence is 15 residues long. The CDR3 DNA reads as TGCGCCAGCAGCCCGTGGGACAGGAGTACCTACGAGCAGTACTTC. Protein product: CASSPWDRSTYEQYF.

This clonotype was counted only a few times. This rearrangement joins TRBV5-1 to TRBJ2-1; perhaps D is TRBD1 or TRBD2 (5 bases each). The CDR3 loop spans 15 amino acids. Germline assignment: CDR1 SGHRS and CDR2 YFSETQ. V was trimmed by 3 bases and J by 0 bases, leaving 10 bases between them. CDR3 amino acids: CASSWGTVSYNEQFF. In DNA form, the CDR3 reads TGCGCCAGCAGCTGGGGGACGGTCTCCTACAATGAGCAGTTCTTC.

This clonotype was counted a single time. A much larger clone differs by one base, so this may be a read error. The chain recombines TRBV6-2 or TRBV6-3 with TRBJ2-7; D not certain. Germline V gives CDR1 MNHEY, CDR2 SVGEGT. The CDR3 is 11 amino acids. This CDR3 reads CAGSPRNEQYF. The CDR3 region has the DNA TGTGCCGGCAGCCCCAGAAACGAGCAGTACTTC.

In its sample, this clonotype was seen many times. The V gene is TRBV3-1, the J gene TRBJ2-7, with TRBD1 matching 9 bases. J lost 5 bases, V lost 8 bases, and 4 bases had no gene match. The germline CDR1 and CDR2 sequences are LGHDT and YNNKEL (reference sequence). The CDR3 length is 12 residues. For the CDR3, the DNA is TGTGCCAGCGAGGGACAGGGAGACGAGCAGTACTTC. This encodes CASEGQGDEQYF.

Ten or more counts support this clonotype. The chain links TRBV13 to TRBJ2-3; TRBD1 aligns across 9 bases. The CDR3 has 14 residues. J lost 6 bases, V lost 5 bases, and 6 bases had no gene match. The germline CDR1 and CDR2 sequences are PRHDT and FYEKMQ (reference sequence). Written as DNA, the CDR3 is TGTGCCAGCAGCCTCGACAGGGGGAGGGATACGCAGTATTTT. Its protein is CASSLDRGRDTQYF.

This clonotype showed up just a few times. This chain links TRBV7-2 with TRBJ2-3, with a weak D call TRBD2 (6 bases). In germline, CDR1 is SGHTA, CDR2 FQGNSA. The CDR3 sequence is 15 residues long. V dropped 7 bases and J dropped 3 bases, with 17 bases sitting between them. The CDR3 sequence: CASNPGGLGTDTQYF. DNA of the CDR3: TGTGCCAGCAACCCCGGGGGACTCGGGACAGATACGCAGTATTTT.

At least ten counts were recorded for this clonotype. The chain combines TRBV6-2 or TRBV6-3 with TRBJ1-2, with D possibly matching TRBD1 (5 bases). The ends were cut back, 4 bases at V and 4 bases at J, with 13 bases in the middle. The CDR3 has 14 amino acids. Germline lookup yields CDR1 MNHEY and CDR2 SVGEGT. CDR3 coding DNA: TGTGCCAGCAGTTTACAGGCTTGGGGCTATGGCTACACCTTC. It translates to CASSLQAWGYGYTF.

This clonotype was recorded only once. The chain carries TRBV7-3 and TRBJ2-7; 8 bases align to TRBD2. The germline V gene encodes CDR1 SGHTA and CDR2 FQGTGA. The trim removed 2 bases at V and 5 bases at J, leaving 8 bases unmatched. The CDR3 is 15 residues long. In nucleotides, the CDR3 is TGTGCCAGCAGCTTAGGAACCGGGGGGGCCAACGAGCAGTACTTC. Translation: CASSLGTGGANEQYF.

This clonotype was seen many times. The chain has TRBV7-9 and TRBJ2-7, with 7 nucleotides matching TRBD1. The CDR3 has 14 amino acids. Germline trimming cut 1 base from V and 3 bases from J; bases unmatched to any gene: 3. Germline CDR1 reads SEHNR; CDR2 reads FQNEAQ (reference sequence). The CDR3 nucleotides read TGTGCCAGCAGCTTAGAGGGACAGTTCTACGAGCAGTACTTC. Amino acid sequence: CASSLEGQFYEQYF. The full variable domain, its missing parts supplied by reference TRBV7-9 and TRBJ2-7, is DTGVSQNPRHKITKRGQNVTFRCDPISEHNRLYWYRQTLGQGPEFLTYFQNEAQLEKSRLLSDRFSAERPKGSFSTLEIQRTEQGDSAMYLCASSLEGQFYEQYFGPGTRLTVT.

The genes are TRBV20-1 and TRBJ2-3; D remains ambiguous. The CDR3 consists of 15 residues. Trimming cost V 1 base and J 0 bases, with 11 bases left between them. Germline CDR1 and CDR2: DFQATT and SNEGSKA (reference sequence). CDR3 loop: CSARGLGMSTDTQYF. The CDR3 DNA follows: TGCAGTGCTAGAGGTTTGGGGATGAGCACAGATACGCAGTATTTT.

This clonotype was seen repeatedly, ten times or more. This chain connects TRBV5-1 to TRBJ2-7, with D unclear. V lost 7 bases, J lost 1 base, and 12 bases lay in between. In germline, CDR1 is SGHRS, CDR2 YFSETQ. This CDR3 has 13 amino acids. CDR3 amino acids: CASAGPKSYEQYF. CDR3 nucleotides: TGCGCCAGCGCCGGACCGAAATCCTACGAGCAGTACTTC.

Only a few counts were recorded for this clonotype. V is TRBV14 and J is TRBJ1-1; no reliable D call. This CDR3 is built from 13 residues. Germline loops: CDR1 SGHDN, CDR2 FVKESK. V was pared by 0 bases and J by 1 base, with 3 bases between. The CDR3 sequence is CASSQDQNTEAFF. CDR3 coding DNA: TGTGCCAGCAGCCAAGATCAGAACACTGAAGCTTTCTTT.

The CDR3 loop is CASSPRTRNTGELFF. Here the CDR3 DNA reads TGTGCCAGCAGTCCCCGGACCAGGAACACCGGGGAGCTGTTTTTT. V gene TRBV27 combines with J gene TRBJ2-2, with no clear D. The germline V gene encodes CDR1 MNHEY and CDR2 SMNVEV (reference sequence). This CDR3 is built from 15 residues. V was clipped by 5 bases and J by 1 base, with 11 bases between them.

This clonotype was seen repeatedly, ten times or more. The chain carries TRBV20-1 and TRBJ2-5, with D perhaps TRBD1 or TRBD2 (6 bases each). Trimming pared 3 bases from V and 2 bases from J, leaving 13 bases between. The CDR3 contains 14 residues. Germline CDR1 DFQATT, CDR2 SNEGSKA (reference sequence). CDR3 amino acids: CSASGGRRQETQYF. In DNA form, the CDR3 reads TGCAGTGCTAGCGGGGGCAGGCGGCAAGAGACCCAGTACTTC.

This clonotype occurred many times. V usage is TRBV3-1 and J usage is TRBJ2-3; TRBD2 matches at 11 bases. The length of the CDR3 is 19 residues. The V gene's germline CDR1 is LGHDT and CDR2 YNNKEL (reference sequence). Germline trimming cut 4 bases from V and 4 bases from J; bases unmatched to any gene: 16. CDR3 in DNA: TGTGCCAGCAGCCTTCGGGGGGTAGCGGGGGGGCCTGCCTCAGATACGCAGTATTTT. Its protein is CASSLRGVAGGPASDTQYF.

This clonotype was detected ten times or more. The rearrangement uses TRBV7-8 and TRBJ2-3, with 9 bases that match TRBD2. With V trimmed by 0 bases and J by 4 bases, 5 bases remained unmatched. From germline, CDR1 is SGHVS and CDR2 FQNEAQ. CDR3 length: 16 residues. The CDR3 spells CASSLASAGGSDTQYF. CDR3 sequence (DNA): TGTGCCAGCAGCTTAGCGAGCGCGGGGGGGTCAGATACGCAGTATTTT.

Only a few counts were recorded for this clonotype. The CDR3 sequence: CASSELSGNQETQYF. In DNA, the CDR3 is TGTGCCAGCAGTGAATTATCGGGGAACCAAGAGACCCAGTACTTC. The genes are TRBV25-1 and TRBJ2-5, with a possible D match to TRBD2 (5 bases). The CDR3 has 15 residues. Looked up from germline, CDR1 is MGHDK and CDR2 is SYGVNS. Between the trimmed V and J ends, which lost 1 base and 0 bases, there was a span of 9 bases.

This clonotype occurred a few times. The chain carries TRBV7-6 and TRBJ2-1, with D tentatively TRBD1 (6 bases). V dropped 2 bases and J dropped 11 bases, with 10 bases sitting between them. Germline lookup yields CDR1 SGHVS and CDR2 FNYEAQ. CDR3 size: 12 residues. DNA for the CDR3: TGTGCCAGCAGCTTATCGGACAGACAGCAGTTCTTC. Translation: CASSLSDRQQFF.

The V and J genes are TRBV5-1 and TRBJ2-7; 7 positions match TRBD1. The CDR3 is 14 amino acids. Per the germline V gene, CDR1 is SGHRS and CDR2 is YFSETQ. Trimming took 2 bases from V and 3 from J; bases not matched to a gene: 5. CDR3 sequence reads: CASSLEQGRYEQYF. Here the CDR3 DNA reads TGCGCCAGCAGCTTAGAACAGGGGCGCTACGAGCAGTACTTC.

Ten or more counts support this clonotype. The V and J genes are TRBV21-1 and TRBJ1-1. TRBV21-1 is flagged as a pseudogene. This CDR3 has 15 residues. The CDR3 protein is CASSKGGDMNTEAFF. The CDR3, as DNA: TGTGCCAGCAGCAAAGGGGGAGACATGAACACTGAAGCTTTCTTT.

This clonotype was observed a handful of times. The chain joins TRBV12-3 or TRBV12-4 to TRBJ1-6, with D unclear. The CDR3 length is 13 residues. V lost 6 bases and J lost 8, with 11 bases in between. CDR3 DNA sequence: TGTGCCAGCAGCCCCCTCTGGGATTCACCCCTCCACTTT. As protein: CASSPLWDSPLHF.

This clonotype was counted many times. The V gene is TRBV28, the J gene TRBJ2-5; tentatively, D is TRBD2 (6 bases). The CDR3 has 12 amino acids. The V gene's germline CDR1 is MDHEN and CDR2 SYDVKM. The V and J ends lost 1 base and 7 bases respectively, with 7 bases between them. The CDR3 DNA reads TGTGCCAGCAGTTTATTGGGAGGGACCCAGTACTTC. It codes for CASSLLGGTQYF. The full variable domain, its missing parts supplied by reference TRBV28 and TRBJ2-5, is DVKVTQSSRYLVKRTGEKVFLECVQDMDHENMFWYRQDPGLGLRLIYFSYDVKMKEKGDIPEGYSVSREKKERFSLILESASTNQTSMYLCASSLLGGTQYFGPGTRLLVL.

The CDR3 sequence: CASSLATGGFSGANVLTF. CDR3 sequence (DNA): TGTGCCAGCAGCTTGGCGACAGGGGGCTTCTCTGGGGCCAACGTCCTGACTTTC. V and J are TRBV5-6 and TRBJ2-6; 10 bases agree with TRBD1. Looked up from germline, CDR1 is SGHDT and CDR2 is YYEEEE. Germline trimming cut 0 bases from V and 0 bases from J; bases unmatched to any gene: 3. CDR3 size: 18 residues.

Only a few counts were recorded for this clonotype. The rearrangement links TRBV20-1 to TRBJ2-3; possibly TRBD1 for D (5 bases). The CDR3 extends over 14 amino acids. V was pared by 5 bases and J by 1 base, with 13 bases between. Germline-derived CDR1 and CDR2 are DFQATT and SNEGSKA (reference sequence). CDR3 sequence (DNA): TGCAGTGCTCGAACAGGCAGGGGCACAGATACGCAGTATTTT. This gives the protein CSARTGRGTDTQYF.

This clonotype has just a few counts. CDR3 amino acids: CASRGQGKITEAFF. The CDR3 coding sequence is TGTGCCAGCAGGGGACAGGGGAAGATCACTGAAGCTTTCTTT. This chain connects TRBV6-2 or TRBV6-3 to TRBJ1-1; 10 bases are a match to TRBD1. Germline assignment: CDR1 MNHEY and CDR2 SVGEGT. The V and J ends lost 6 bases and 4 bases, in that order; junction bases with no gene match: 5. This CDR3 contains 14 residues.

For this clonotype: A read error may account for a junction end that differs from germline. This sequence joins TRBV7-8 and TRBJ1-5; D possibly corresponds to TRBD1 (6 bases). The V gene's germline CDR1 is SGHVS and CDR2 FQNEAQ. This CDR3 contains 16 residues. The CDR3 sequence: CSSSLGSGGSNQPQHF. The CDR3 DNA is TGTTCCAGCAGCTTAGGTTCGGGGGGCAGCAATCAGCCCCAGCATTTT. The full variable domain, rest sourced from reference TRBV7-8 and TRBJ1-5, is GAGVSQSPRYKVAKRGQDVALRCDPISGHVSLFWYQQALGQGPEFLTYFQNEAQLDKSGLPSDRFFAERPEGSVSTLKIQRTQQEDSAVYLCSSSLGSGGSNQPQHFGDGTRLSIL.

This clonotype was counted a few times. This chain joins TRBV7-3 and TRBJ2-1; D call uncertain. This CDR3 is built from 13 residues. Germline V gene sequence: CDR1 SGHTA, CDR2 FQGTGA. Trimming pared 1 base from V and 5 bases from J, leaving 6 bases between. The CDR3 nucleotides read TGTGCCAGCAGCTTAAGCCAGGACAATGAGCAGTTCTTC. It encodes CASSLSQDNEQFF.

V usage is TRBV5-1 and J usage is TRBJ2-3; the D gene is possibly TRBD2 (5 bases). The germline CDR1 and CDR2 sequences are SGHRS and YFSETQ. V was cut by 0 bases and J by 2 bases, with 13 bases left in between. CDR3 length: 16 residues. CDR3 DNA sequence: TGCGCCAGCAGCTTGGGGAATAGCGCGTCCACAGATACGCAGTATTTT. Its protein product is CASSLGNSASTDTQYF.

At least ten counts were recorded for this clonotype. The chain has TRBV7-3 and TRBJ2-5, with D tentatively TRBD2 (6 bases). The V and J ends lost 4 bases and 5 bases respectively, with 14 bases between them. Germline V gives CDR1 SGHTA, CDR2 FQGTGA. This CDR3 contains 14 residues. The DNA of the CDR3 is TGTGCCAGCAGCTCGGGACTCCCCCCGGAGACCCAGTACTTC. Translating gives CASSSGLPPETQYF.